The TCR beta chain described here comes from a study of CD8+ T cells in alopecia areata. Across the study: For the treated group, dosing was oral tofacitinib at 5 to 10 mg twice daily.

Trimming stripped 0 bases from V and 3 bases from J, with 10 bases between. CDR1 and CDR2 from the germline V gene are SGHNT and YYREEE (reference sequence). The CDR3 covers 15 residues. cDNA reverse transcribed from extracted RNA served as the sequencing template. Assay: immunoSEQ multiplex PCR; the TCRdb copy retains only in-frame clones and omits some. Of 110,000 to 150,000 clones in the sample, approximately 50% are singletons; the top ten hold roughly 0.9%. There are a few counts of this clone. The clonotype originates from a human donor with alopecia areata. The V and J genes are TRBV5-4 and TRBJ2-1; D is unresolved. The source was CD4+ T cells sorted from blood, collected at week 0. The CDR3 spells CASSLDRRDYNEQFF. In DNA, the CDR3 is TGTGCCAGCAGCTTGGATCGGAGAGACTACAATGAGCAGTTCTTC.